The rows below give T cell receptor beta chains drawn from one sample of a study of OX40 agonist ivuxolimab in advanced cancers. Some clones are missing from TCRdb's copy, which holds only in-frame ones; the method was immunoSEQ multiplex PCR. The sample contains 70,000 to 80,000 clones, over 85% of which appear only once. The sample consisted of CD4+ or CD8+ T cells sorted from blood, taken in a trial of the OX40 agonist ivuxolimab. All receptors derive from an adult with an advanced solid tumor such as melanoma, head and neck, liver or kidney cancer. Both conserved end residues are trimmed from each CDR3.

V gene: TRBV2; J gene: TRBJ1-4; CDR3 protein: ASRLTGGIEKLF
V gene: TRBV30; J gene: TRBJ2-1; CDR3 protein: AWSDYRGEQF
V gene: TRBV27; J gene: TRBJ2-7; CDR3 protein: ASSLGQGPYEQY
V gene: TRBV5-1; J gene: TRBJ2-7; CDR3 protein: ASSLGGQGSYEQY
V gene: TRBV11-3; J gene: TRBJ1-1; CDR3 protein: ASSLTTNTEAF
V gene: TRBV6-5; J gene: TRBJ2-5; CDR3 protein: ASSYRFQRNQETQY
V gene: TRBV6-6; J gene: TRBJ1-4; CDR3 protein: ASKARGQNEKLF
V gene: TRBV29-1; J gene: TRBJ1-2; CDR3 protein: SVQQGDYGYT
V gene: TRBV4-3; J gene: TRBJ1-1; CDR3 protein: ASSQEGRVDTEAF
V gene: TRBV4-3; J gene: TRBJ2-3; CDR3 protein: ASSQEDRGFTDTQY
V gene: TRBV6-4; J gene: TRBJ1-2; CDR3 protein: ASRPRQGDNYGYT
V gene: TRBV4-2; J gene: TRBJ2-3; CDR3 protein: ASSQDPLSSGRTDTQY
V gene: TRBV9; J gene: TRBJ2-5; CDR3 protein: ASSVGGNRYQETQY
V gene: TRBV5-1; J gene: TRBJ1-1; CDR3 protein: ASSPGGTEAF
V gene: TRBV9; J gene: TRBJ1-2; CDR3 protein: ASSVLSGGRLGYT
V gene: TRBV7-2; J gene: TRBJ1-1; CDR3 protein: ASSPRILTGAVFTEAF
V gene: TRBV27; J gene: TRBJ2-7; CDR3 protein: ASSLGTGGNEQY
V gene: TRBV12-2; J gene: TRBJ1-2; CDR3 protein: ASRFPLGQAPFYGYT
V gene: TRBV19; J gene: TRBJ1-6; CDR3 protein: ASAGTENSPLH
V gene: TRBV9; J gene: TRBJ2-7; CDR3 protein: ASSVGQVHEQY